The T cell receptor (beta chain) under discussion was sequenced for a study of shared clonotypes between healthy human individuals. This clone occurred a few times. The protocol was immunoSEQ multiplex PCR, while the TCRdb copy is restricted to in-frame clones and leaves out a portion. The sample has 450,000 to 600,000 clones; around 79% are singletons. The germline gives CDR1 SGHVS, CDR2 FQNEAQ. The V gene end was trimmed by 3 bases and the J gene end by 7 bases; junction bases not matched to a gene: 5. The CDR3 is made up of 15 amino acids. The receptor was derived from a woman aged 35 to 49 in good health. Some clones in this sample may be carry-over from other donors' samples. J is TRBJ1-3 and V is TRBV7-8; 11 nucleotides line up with TRBD1. The sequencing input was PBMCs. In nucleotides, the CDR3 is TGTGCCAGCAGCTTGGGGACAGGGGGTCTCAACACCATATATTTT. Translating gives CASSLGTGGLNTIYF.